The 14 T cell receptor beta chains below come from one sample, sequenced in a study of naive and memory T cell subsets. Amplification of ligated cDNA took four PCR rounds with SP2 and nested alpha and beta constant primers. One entry per CDR3 protein, called by TCRdb with MiXCR from the UMI-ligation and nested PCR reads. The top ten clones hold approximately 7.4% of a sample with about 26,000 distinct CDR3 sequences, around 5% of them seen once. The library had UMIs added by 3' ligation of an oligonucleotide to TCR cDNA. Sequenced sample: blood. Receptor source: an adult in good health.

This clonotype was found many times. The rearrangement joins TRBV20-1 to TRBJ2-6; D ambiguous. This CDR3 has 13 residues. V dropped 6 bases and J dropped 0 bases, with 6 bases sitting between them. Germline V CDR1 and CDR2: DFQATT, SNEGSKA (reference sequence). The CDR3 protein is CSAKGSGANVLTF. DNA for the CDR3: TGCAGTGCCAAGGGCTCTGGGGCCAACGTCCTGACTTTC.

This clonotype was counted ten times or more. The rearrangement links TRBV4-3 to TRBJ2-1; either TRBD1 or TRBD2 may supply D (5 bases each). The CDR3 runs 16 residues. With 0 bases removed from V and 6 bases from J, the gap between germline ends came to 15 bases. Germline CDR1 LGHNA, CDR2 YSLEER. In DNA, the CDR3 is TGCGCCAGCAGCCAAGATCCCCCGGGACCAGGCAATGAGCAGTTCTTC. It encodes CASSQDPPGPGNEQFF.

This clonotype has a count of ten or more. V gene TRBV29-1 combines with J gene TRBJ1-5; 8 nucleotides align to TRBD1. The CDR3 spans 16 residues. V lost 4 bases to trimming and J lost 5 bases; unmatched junction nucleotides: 13. Germline V gene lookup returns CDR1 SQVTM and CDR2 ANQGSEA. CDR3: CSVAKQGEALYQPQHF. In DNA, the CDR3 is TGCAGCGTTGCAAAACAGGGGGAGGCCCTGTATCAGCCCCAGCATTTT.

This chain uses TRBV7-2 with TRBJ2-5; 10 bases map to TRBD2. The CDR3 extends over 14 amino acids. The V segment lost 7 bases and the J segment 1 base; nucleotides outside the gene matches: 3. Germline CDR1 and CDR2: SGHTA and FQGNSA. The CDR3 here is CASKSGRAQETQYF. In nucleotides, the CDR3 is TGTGCCAGCAAAAGCGGGAGGGCCCAAGAGACCCAGTACTTC.

This clonotype has at least ten counts. V and J are TRBV4-3 and TRBJ2-1, with 8 positions matching TRBD2. Trimming took 0 bases from V and 3 from J; bases not matched to a gene: 4. Germline assignment: CDR1 LGHNA and CDR2 YSLEER. The CDR3 totals 16 residues. CDR3 sequence reads: CASSQDTSGFYNEQFF. The CDR3 DNA follows: TGCGCCAGCAGCCAAGATACTAGCGGATTCTACAATGAGCAGTTCTTC.

This clonotype was counted many times. The chain combines TRBV10-3 with TRBJ2-3; D is ambiguous. Trimming took off 6 bases at V and 2 bases at J, with 6 bases between the two ends. Germline V gene data show CDR1 as ENHRY and CDR2 as SYGVKD. The CDR3 extends over 12 amino acids. The chain's CDR3 is CAIRVATDTQYF. In DNA form, the CDR3 reads TGTGCCATCAGAGTAGCCACAGATACGCAGTATTTT.

Many counts were recorded for this clonotype. The chain carries TRBV9 and TRBJ2-1, with TRBD1 identical over 8 bases. CDR3 length: 17 residues. Germline V CDR1 and CDR2: SGDLS, YYNGEE. V gave up 3 bases and J gave up 1 base; unmatched junction bases: 9. CDR3 loop: CASSAPRTGISYNEQFF. DNA of the CDR3: TGTGCCAGCAGCGCGCCCCGGACAGGGATTTCCTACAATGAGCAGTTCTTC.

This clonotype was picked up many times. The chain has TRBV4-1 and TRBJ1-1, with 11 bases matching TRBD1. V dropped 0 bases and J dropped 5; count of bases not matched to a gene: 2. Germline V CDR1 and CDR2: MGHRA, YSYEKL. The CDR3 has 15 residues. The CDR3 loop is CASSQERDRGTEAFF. CDR3 nucleotide sequence: TGCGCCAGCAGCCAAGAGCGGGACAGGGGGACTGAAGCTTTCTTT.

About this clonotype: This may be a read error, as it is one base from a much larger clone. The chain employs TRBV4-3 and TRBJ2-1; D gene ambiguous. Per the germline V gene, CDR1 is LGHNA and CDR2 is YSLEER. V lost 0 bases and J lost 9, with 15 bases in between. The CDR3 covers 15 residues. CDR3 DNA: TGCGCCAGCAGCCAAGATCCAGAGGCCCACACTGAGCAGTTCTTC. This codes for CASSQDPEAHTEQFF.

This clonotype was observed many times. The chain employs TRBV6-5 and TRBJ2-7, with TRBD2 as a possible D gene (6 bases). The CDR3 loop spans 16 amino acids. Germline CDR1 MNHEY, CDR2 SVGAGI. Between the trimmed V and J ends, which lost 4 bases and 3 bases, there was a span of 19 bases. The chain's CDR3 is CASSSPWRGEGYEQYF. CDR3 DNA sequence: TGTGCCAGCAGTTCACCCTGGAGGGGAGAGGGCTACGAGCAGTACTTC.

This clonotype has at least ten counts. Here the CDR3 DNA reads TGTGCCAGCAGCCATCAGGGACAGGGGGCACGGACGCAGTATTTT. As protein: CASSHQGQGARTQYF. The chain links TRBV7-2 to TRBJ2-3; the match to TRBD1 covers 12 bases. The junction had 9 bases not matched to a gene; V was cut back by 5 bases and J by 9 bases. Germline-derived CDR1 and CDR2 are SGHTA and FQGNSA. This CDR3 is 15 amino acids long.

In this sample, this clonotype turned up many times. The chain employs TRBV29-1 and TRBJ2-1; 8 nucleotides match TRBD1. This CDR3 has 17 residues. Germline V gene sequence: CDR1 SQVTM, CDR2 ANQGSEA. J was trimmed by 7 bases and V by 5 bases; bases with no gene match: 19. The CDR3 loop is CSVSRWAGGVEFNEQFF. CDR3 coding DNA: TGCAGCGTTTCCCGCTGGGCAGGGGGCGTCGAATTTAATGAGCAGTTCTTC.

This clonotype was counted ten times or more. Here the CDR3 reads CASSPEVSGNTIYF. In DNA form, the CDR3 reads TGTGCCAGCAGTCCAGAGGTATCTGGAAACACCATATATTTT. The V and J genes are TRBV12-3 or TRBV12-4 and TRBJ1-3; D gene uncertain. This CDR3 is built from 14 residues. Trimming took off 5 bases at V and 1 base at J, with 9 bases between the two ends.

Many counts were recorded for this clonotype. The chain uses TRBV4-3 and TRBJ2-2, with 9 bases that match TRBD1. Germline V gene lookup returns CDR1 LGHNA and CDR2 YSLEER. The CDR3 has 18 amino acids. The J segment lost 5 bases and the V segment lost 0 bases, leaving 10 bases of the junction unmatched. The CDR3 DNA follows: TGCGCCAGCAGCCAAGAATTTTCGGGACAGGGAATTACCGGGGAGCTGTTTTTT. As protein: CASSQEFSGQGITGELFF.